In this sample, the clone carrying this T cell receptor (beta chain) turned up many times. This sample was included in a study of tumor-infiltrating lymphocytes in primary liver carcinoma. Unsorted whole blood supplied the RNA, and germline DNA was extracted too. The researchers drew about 4 milliliters of peripheral blood before surgery. Deletions cut 7 bases from V and 8 bases from J, with 14 bases between. This CDR3 is built from 12 residues. Priming with a constant-region primer yielded TCR beta cDNA from 450 to 600 ng total RNA. Libraries for TCR beta were built through three nested multiplex PCR rounds, which together made up a slightly modified ARM-PCR procedure. It was with TRBV1-TRBV30 forward primers and a C-beta reverse primer that the first two PCR rounds were run, at roughly 11 cycles each. TCRdb reanalysed the multiplex PCR reads using MiXCR and keeps one entry per CDR3 protein. The sample holds around 210,000 distinct CDR3 sequences, less than 75% seen once.

This chain connects TRBV12-3 or TRBV12-4 to TRBJ1-2; D is undetermined. The clonotype originates from a woman aged 60 to 75 with primary liver carcinoma and hepatitis B virus infection. Sequenced: peripheral blood. The CDR3 nucleotides read TGTGCCAGCACCCGGCGGGCGGGCGGCTACACCTTC. Protein product: CASTRRAGGYTF.